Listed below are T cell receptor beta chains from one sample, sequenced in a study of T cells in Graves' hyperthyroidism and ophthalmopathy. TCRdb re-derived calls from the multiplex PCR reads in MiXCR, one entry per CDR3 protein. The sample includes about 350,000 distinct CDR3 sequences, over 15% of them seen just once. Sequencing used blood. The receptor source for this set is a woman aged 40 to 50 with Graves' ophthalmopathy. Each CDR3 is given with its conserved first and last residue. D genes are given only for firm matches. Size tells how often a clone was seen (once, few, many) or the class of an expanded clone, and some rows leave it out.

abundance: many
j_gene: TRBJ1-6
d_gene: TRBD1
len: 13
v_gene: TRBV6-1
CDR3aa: CASTTGATSPLHF
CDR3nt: TGTGCCAGCACCACAGGGGCGACTTCACCCCTCCACTTT

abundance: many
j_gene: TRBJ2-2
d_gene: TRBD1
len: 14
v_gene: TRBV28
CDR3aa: CASSLPRGPGELFF
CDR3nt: TGTGCCAGCAGTTTGCCCAGGGGGCCCGGGGAGCTGTTTTTT

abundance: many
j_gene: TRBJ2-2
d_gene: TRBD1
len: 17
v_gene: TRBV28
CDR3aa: CASSLASTGMTTGELFF
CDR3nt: TGTGCCAGCAGTTTAGCCTCGACAGGGATGACCACCGGGGAGCTGTTTTTT

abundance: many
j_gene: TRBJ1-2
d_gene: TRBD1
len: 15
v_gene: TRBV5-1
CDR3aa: CASSESTGRGYGYTF
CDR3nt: TGCGCCAGCAGCGAATCGACAGGGCGGGGTTATGGCTACACCTTC

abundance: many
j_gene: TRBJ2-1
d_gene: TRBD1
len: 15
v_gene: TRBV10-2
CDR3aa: CATKQTMDREGEQFF
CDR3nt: TGCGCCACCAAACAGACCATGGACAGGGAAGGAGAGCAGTTCTTC

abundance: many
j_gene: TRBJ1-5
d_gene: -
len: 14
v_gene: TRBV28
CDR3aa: CASSFGAGYQPQHF
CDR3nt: TGTGCCAGCAGTTTTGGGGCAGGGTATCAGCCCCAGCATTTT

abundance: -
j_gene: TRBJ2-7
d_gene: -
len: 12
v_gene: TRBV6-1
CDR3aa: CASRSLPYEQYF
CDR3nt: TGTGCCAGCCGGAGCCTGCCATACGAGCAGTACTTC

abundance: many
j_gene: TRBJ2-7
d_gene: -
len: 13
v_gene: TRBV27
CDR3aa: CASILGAKYEQYF
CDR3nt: TGTGCCAGCATTCTAGGAGCGAAATACGAGCAGTACTTC

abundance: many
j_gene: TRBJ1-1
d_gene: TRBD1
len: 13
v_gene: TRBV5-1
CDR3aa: CASSYRGNTEAFF
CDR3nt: TGCGCCAGCAGTTACAGGGGGAACACTGAAGCTTTCTTT

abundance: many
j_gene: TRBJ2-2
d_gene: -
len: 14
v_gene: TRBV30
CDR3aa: CALTSIGVPGELFF
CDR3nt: TGTGCCTTGACTAGTATAGGTGTTCCCGGGGAGCTGTTTTTT

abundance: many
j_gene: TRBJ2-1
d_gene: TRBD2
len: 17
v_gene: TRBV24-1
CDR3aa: CATARGVPSSSYNEQFF
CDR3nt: TGTGCCACCGCACGGGGGGTCCCCTCTTCATCCTACAATGAGCAGTTCTTC

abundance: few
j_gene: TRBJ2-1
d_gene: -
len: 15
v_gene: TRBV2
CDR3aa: CASSLGIGTYYEQFF
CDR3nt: TGTGCCAGCAGTCTTGGGATAGGGACGTACTACGAGCAGTTCTTC

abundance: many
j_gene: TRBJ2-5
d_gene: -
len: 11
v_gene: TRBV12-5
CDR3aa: CASGTVETQYF
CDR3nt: TGTGCTAGTGGTACCGTTGAGACCCAGTACTTC

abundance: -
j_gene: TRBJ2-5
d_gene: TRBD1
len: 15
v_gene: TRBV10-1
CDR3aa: CASSEVRTGKETQYF
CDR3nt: TGCGCCAGCAGTGAAGTAAGGACAGGGAAAGAGACCCAGTACTTC

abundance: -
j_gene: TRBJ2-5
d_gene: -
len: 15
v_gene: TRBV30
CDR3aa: CAWSRPGGGGETQYF
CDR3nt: TGTGCCTGGAGTCGCCCTGGTGGCGGTGGAGAGACCCAGTACTTC

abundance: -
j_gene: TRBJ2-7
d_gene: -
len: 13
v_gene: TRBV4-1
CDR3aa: CASSLGGPGEQYF
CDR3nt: TGCGCCAGCAGCCTGGGGGGACCCGGCGAGCAGTACTTC